The 26 T cell receptor beta chains presented below share a single source sample, sequenced in a study of CD8+ T cells in alopecia areata. Sequencing relied on a cDNA template that was reverse transcribed from extracted RNA. Only in-frame clones appear in the TCRdb table, and some are missing; sequencing was by immunoSEQ multiplex PCR. This repertoire shows roughly 100,000 clones, 65% to 90% found once; its top ten account for more than 9.5%. Treatment: oral pan-JAK inhibitor, 5-10 mg twice daily. Material: CD8+ T cells sorted from blood, obtained at roughly week 30, from a patient treated with tofacitinib. The receptors were sampled from a human donor with alopecia areata.

The chain couples TRBV19 to TRBJ1-1; 9 bases are shared with TRBD1. Unmatched junction bases numbered 9, after V lost 5 bases and J lost 8 bases. This CDR3 spans 14 amino acids. Germline assignment: CDR1 LNHDA and CDR2 SQIVND (reference sequence). CDR3 in amino acids: CASSWWTGAKEAFF. The CDR3 DNA follows: TGTGCCAGTAGTTGGTGGACAGGGGCGAAAGAAGCTTTCTTT.

The chain employs TRBV9 and TRBJ2-3; possibly TRBD1 or TRBD2 for D (5 bases each). This CDR3 has 16 amino acids. Looked up from germline, CDR1 is SGDLS and CDR2 is YYNGEE. Trimming left V 3 bases short and J 1 base short, with 15 bases between. This CDR3 reads CASSATGTSGTDTQYF. For the CDR3, the DNA is TGTGCCAGCAGCGCCACCGGGACGAGCGGCACAGATACGCAGTATTTT.

This chain connects TRBV6-1 to TRBJ2-3; D remains ambiguous. Germline V gene data show CDR1 as MNHNS and CDR2 as SASEGT. This CDR3 spans 15 amino acids. The ends were cut back, 1 base at V and 3 bases at J, with 11 bases in the middle. CDR3 coding DNA: TGTGCCAGCAGTGAAGGAGACCTTTGGACAGATACGCAGTATTTT. Its translation: CASSEGDLWTDTQYF.

The genes are TRBV6-5 and TRBJ2-5; 8 bases are shared with TRBD1. With V trimmed by 2 bases and J by 3 bases, 2 bases remained unmatched. CDR3 length: 14 amino acids. From germline, CDR1 is MNHEY and CDR2 SVGAGI. In DNA form, the CDR3 reads TGTGCCAGCAGTTACGACAGGGGAGAAGAGACCCAGTACTTC. It specifies CASSYDRGEETQYF.

This clone has only a few counts. V and J are TRBV29-1 and TRBJ2-7; perhaps D is TRBD1 or TRBD2 (5 bases each). The CDR3 is 16 amino acids. From germline, CDR1 is SQVTM and CDR2 ANQGSEA. The ends were cut back, 1 base at V and 0 bases at J, with 16 bases in the middle. The CDR3: CSVEGLGSGGSYEQYF. The DNA of the CDR3 is TGCAGCGTTGAAGGTCTGGGCTCTGGGGGCTCCTACGAGCAGTACTTC.

The V and J genes are TRBV21-1 and TRBJ1-5; the D call in the table, TRBD1, was not verified against the DNA. TRBV21-1 is reported as a pseudogene. This CDR3 has 14 amino acids. The CDR3, as DNA: TGTGCCTCCCAGGGGACAGGGGATAATCAGCCCCAGCATTTT. It translates to CASQGTGDNQPQHF.

The rearrangement joins TRBV27 to TRBJ2-3, with D tentatively TRBD1 or TRBD2 (5 bases each). Trimming pared 5 bases from V and 0 bases from J, leaving 12 bases between. Germline CDR1 MNHEY, CDR2 SMNVEV (reference sequence). The CDR3 loop spans 15 amino acids. The CDR3 is CASSQIGGSTDTQYF. The CDR3 nucleotides are TGTGCCAGCAGTCAGATTGGGGGTAGCACAGATACGCAGTATTTT.

This chain connects TRBV27 to TRBJ1-5; D is possibly TRBD1 (6 bases). V was trimmed by 5 bases and J by 1 base, leaving 18 bases between them. Germline CDR1 MNHEY, CDR2 SMNVEV (reference sequence). This CDR3 is 17 amino acids long. The CDR3 DNA reads TGTGCCAGCAGTCCTAGACAGGACGTTTGGAGCAATCAGCCCCAGCATTTT. Its protein product is CASSPRQDVWSNQPQHF.

The chain uses TRBV5-6 and TRBJ2-1; D not resolved. With 1 base removed from V and 7 bases from J, the gap between germline ends came to 9 bases. The CDR3 is 13 residues long. Germline CDR1 is SGHDT and CDR2 is YYEEEE. The CDR3 reads CASSLSRGNEQFF. CDR3 sequence (DNA): TGTGCCAGCAGCTTGAGCCGTGGTAATGAGCAGTTCTTC.

The rearrangement uses TRBV7-9 and TRBJ1-6; perhaps TRBD1 as D (5 bases). Germline-derived CDR1 and CDR2 are SEHNR and FQNEAQ (reference sequence). The CDR3 consists of 13 residues. V lost 5 bases and J 13 bases, leaving 15 bases between the germline ends. CDR3: CASSPEGRSPLHF. As DNA, the CDR3 is TGTGCCAGCAGCCCTGAGGGGAGGTCTCCCCTCCACTTT.

This rearrangement joins TRBV20-1 to TRBJ2-7; 7 nucleotides align to TRBD1. Per the germline V gene, CDR1 is DFQATT and CDR2 is SNEGSKA (reference sequence). The CDR3 is made up of 11 amino acids. The V gene end was trimmed by 6 bases and the J gene end by 6 bases; junction bases not matched to a gene: 5. In DNA, the CDR3 is TGCAGTGCCTTCACAGGGGTCGAGCAGTACTTC. It specifies CSAFTGVEQYF.

The V gene is TRBV27, the J gene TRBJ2-5; TRBD1 agrees at 7 bases. The assigned J gene may be wrong: the sequence end matches TRBJ2-7 better. The CDR3 has 15 amino acids. CDR1 MNHEY and CDR2 SMNVEV come from the germline V gene (reference sequence). CDR3 in amino acids: CASSFGTAMPYEQYF. The DNA of the CDR3 is TGTGCCAGCAGTTTCGGGACAGCCATGCCCTACGAGCAGTACTTC.

V usage is TRBV27 and J usage is TRBJ1-1; D may be TRBD1 (5 bases). Germline CDR1 MNHEY, CDR2 SMNVEV (reference sequence). V lost 5 bases, J lost 4 bases, and 20 bases lay in between. The CDR3 is made up of 16 amino acids. CDR3 residues: CASSHPAGPGGTEAFF. The DNA for the CDR3 is TGTGCCAGCAGTCATCCAGCAGGCCCGGGGGGCACTGAAGCTTTCTTT.

The chain couples TRBV7-9 to TRBJ2-4; TRBD1 is a possible D gene (5 bases). CDR1 is SEHNR, CDR2 FQNEAQ, per germline (reference sequence). CDR3 size: 15 residues. V dropped 4 bases and J dropped 6 bases, with 16 bases sitting between them. CDR3 bases: TGTGCCAGCAGCTCTGATCGCGACAGAGCAAACATTCAGTACTTC. Amino acids: CASSSDRDRANIQYF.

This rearrangement joins TRBV9 to TRBJ2-7; D may match TRBD1 or TRBD2 (5 bases each). V lost 4 bases and J lost 5, with 13 bases in between. CDR3 length: 13 amino acids. Germline V gene sequence: CDR1 SGDLS, CDR2 YYNGEE. DNA for the CDR3: TGTGCCAGCAGCCGGGGCTCCCCCGACGAGCAGTACTTC. Translation: CASSRGSPDEQYF.

The V call is TRBV6-6, the J call TRBJ2-2, with no clear D. This CDR3 is built from 14 residues. CDR1 and CDR2 from the germline V gene are MNHNY and SVGAGI (reference sequence). Trimming removed 6 bases at V and 5 bases at J, with 13 bases between. CDR3 DNA: TGTGCCAGCAGACCCCCTAGTAAGACCGGGGAGCTGTTTTTT. It codes for CASRPPSKTGELFF.

In its sample, this clone ranks as medium-sized. The chain couples TRBV6-4 to TRBJ2-3, with 10 bases matching TRBD2. V was pared by 3 bases and J by 2 bases, with 2 bases of the junction left unmatched. The CDR3 contains 15 residues. Germline V gene data show CDR1 as MRHNA and CDR2 as SNTAGT. The CDR3 nucleotides are TGTGCCAGCAGTGAAGCGGGGGGGCACACAGATACGCAGTATTTT. Its protein product is CASSEAGGHTDTQYF.

The chain links TRBV27 to TRBJ2-7; 7 bases are shared with TRBD1. Germline assignment: CDR1 MNHEY and CDR2 SMNVEV (reference sequence). V lost 0 bases, J lost 1 base, and 6 bases stayed unmatched. The CDR3 is 16 amino acids. The CDR3 here is CASSLSGQSLSYEQYF. The CDR3 bases are TGTGCCAGCAGTTTATCGGGACAGTCCCTTTCCTACGAGCAGTACTTC.

This chain connects TRBV9 to TRBJ2-7, with no clear D. Trimming removed 4 bases from V and 3 bases from J, with 8 bases in between. This CDR3 is built from 12 residues. Germline values: CDR1 SGDLS, CDR2 YYNGEE. CDR3 DNA sequence: TGTGCCAGCAGCCAGCCCGGCTACGAGCAGTACTTC. The encoded protein is CASSQPGYEQYF.

This chain uses TRBV13 with TRBJ2-1; D call uncertain. This CDR3 has 15 amino acids. Germline V lookup: CDR1 PRHDT, CDR2 FYEKMQ (reference sequence). Trimming took 5 bases from V and 5 from J, leaving 16 bases between them. The CDR3 DNA follows: TGTGCCAGCAGCCTGAGTGGGATCGGAGACAATGAGCAGTTCTTC. Translating gives CASSLSGIGDNEQFF.

The chain joins TRBV28 to TRBJ1-2; the D is unclear. CDR3 length: 12 amino acids. V gave up 5 bases and J gave up 6 bases, with 10 bases separating them. The germline gives CDR1 MDHEN, CDR2 SYDVKM. The CDR3 sequence: CASSPPLDGYTF. CDR3 nucleotides: TGTGCCAGCAGTCCACCACTGGATGGCTACACCTTC.

The table lists this clone with a few counts. V usage is TRBV30 and J usage is TRBJ1-1; D gene ambiguous. Trimming removed 3 bases at V and 1 base at J, with 6 bases between. Looked up from germline, CDR1 is GTSNPN and CDR2 is SVGIG (reference sequence). This CDR3 comprises 12 residues. The CDR3 DNA is TGTGCCTGGAGGCAAACGAACACTGAAGCTTTCTTT. This translates into CAWRQTNTEAFF.

Only one count was recorded for this clone. The chain uses TRBV11-2 and TRBJ2-3; D ambiguous. The V end lost 2 bases, the J end lost 0 bases, and 6 bases lay between the germline ends. The germline CDR1 and CDR2 sequences are SGHAT and FQNNGV. The CDR3 runs 14 residues. CDR3 amino acids: CASSLTPSTDTQYF. As DNA, the CDR3 is TGTGCCAGCAGCTTAACGCCTAGCACAGATACGCAGTATTTT.

The chain couples TRBV14 to TRBJ2-1; the D is unclear. Germline-derived CDR1 and CDR2 are SGHDN and FVKESK. The V end was cut by 1 base, the J end by 4 bases, with 14 bases between. This CDR3 comprises 16 residues. The CDR3 DNA sequence: TGTGCCAGCAGCCAAGTTCCCGAGACGAAATACAATGAGCAGTTCTTC. Translated, it gives CASSQVPETKYNEQFF.

This sequence joins TRBV7-6 and TRBJ1-5, with D uncertain. Germline V gives CDR1 SGHVS, CDR2 FNYEAQ. The CDR3 extends over 13 amino acids. The V end lost 5 bases, the J end lost 7 bases, and 12 bases lay between the germline ends. CDR3 sequence reads: CASSLNPRQPQHF. CDR3 sequence (DNA): TGTGCCAGCAGCCTAAACCCCCGGCAGCCCCAGCATTTT.

This chain links TRBV7-9 with TRBJ2-7; TRBD1 aligns across 8 bases. The CDR3 length is 17 residues. Per germline, CDR1 SEHNR and CDR2 FQNEAQ (reference sequence). The V segment lost 3 bases and the J segment 0 bases; nucleotides outside the gene matches: 10. CDR3 sequence reads: CASSFAGQGTYSYEQYF. The CDR3 DNA is TGTGCCAGCAGCTTCGCCGGACAGGGTACCTACTCCTACGAGCAGTACTTC.